In this sample, the clone carrying this T cell receptor (beta chain) turned up many times. Through template switching, a universal primer site was introduced, and the cDNA contained unique molecular identifiers. TCRdb fed the 5' RACE reads into MiXCR, producing one record per CDR3 protein. The table records some 600,000 distinct CDR3 sequences, just over 7% of them present only once. The data are from a study of identical twins. Germline lookup yields CDR1 WSHSY and CDR2 SAAADI. The CDR3 loop spans 16 amino acids. V lost 0 bases to trimming and J lost 4 bases; unmatched junction nucleotides: 4. In addition, the sample was reused for a study of yellow fever vaccine responses in identical twins. This second study notes: Reports say the vaccine T cell response in twins looked partly convergent and partly personalized.

Sequencing used PBMCs. The chain links TRBV10-2 to TRBJ1-5, with TRBD1 identical over 9 bases. This TCR came from a woman between 18 and 30 years old in good health. CDR3 sequence (DNA): TGCGCCAGCAGTGAGTCGGGACAGGGAGGGAATCAGCCCCAGCATTTT. The encoded protein is CASSESGQGGNQPQHF.